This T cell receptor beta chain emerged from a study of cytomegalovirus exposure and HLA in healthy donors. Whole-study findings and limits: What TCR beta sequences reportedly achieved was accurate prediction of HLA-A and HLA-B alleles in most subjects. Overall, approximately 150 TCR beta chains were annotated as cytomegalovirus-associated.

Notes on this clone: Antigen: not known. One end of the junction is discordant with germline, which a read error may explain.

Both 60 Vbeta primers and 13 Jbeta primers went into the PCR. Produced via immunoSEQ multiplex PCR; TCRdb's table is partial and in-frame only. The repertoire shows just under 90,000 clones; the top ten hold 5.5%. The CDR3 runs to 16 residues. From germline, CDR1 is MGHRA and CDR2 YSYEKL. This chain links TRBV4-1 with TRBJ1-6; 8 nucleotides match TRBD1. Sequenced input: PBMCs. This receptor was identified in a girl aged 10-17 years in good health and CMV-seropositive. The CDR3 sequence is CASSQDQGARDSPLPF. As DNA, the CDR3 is TGCGCCAGCAGCCAAGATCAGGGGGCGAGGGATTCACCCCTCCCCTTT.